These T cell receptor beta chains were read from a single sample in a study of OX40 agonist ivuxolimab in advanced cancers. Assay: immunoSEQ multiplex PCR; the TCRdb copy retains only in-frame clones and omits some. The sample lists about 91,000 clones; approximately 89% were seen once. The sequencing used CD4+ or CD8+ T cells sorted from blood, collected in a trial of the OX40 agonist ivuxolimab. All receptors come from an adult with an advanced solid tumor such as melanoma, head and neck, liver or kidney cancer. Each CDR3 is given with its conserved first and last residue. A D gene is named only where the DNA matches it firmly. Size tells how often a clone was seen (once, few, many) or the class of an expanded clone, and some rows leave it out.

D gene,J gene,V gene,clone size,CDR3 protein,CDR3 DNA
NA,TRBJ1-1,TRBV2,NA,CASSNEGGQTEAFF,TGTGCCAGCAGTAATGAGGGGGGGCAGACTGAAGCTTTCTTT
TRBD2,TRBJ2-3,TRBV10-2,NA,CASSDLGLARDTQYF,TGCGCCAGCAGTGATCTGGGACTAGCAAGAGATACGCAGTATTTT
NA,TRBJ2-1,TRBV7-9,NA,CASSSIQGYNEQFF,TGTGCCAGCAGCTCGATACAGGGCTACAATGAGCAGTTCTTC
NA,TRBJ1-2,TRBV4-1,NA,CASSHNTRVFNYGYTF,TGCGCCAGCAGCCATAATACTAGGGTGTTTAACTATGGCTACACCTTC
TRBD2,TRBJ2-3,TRBV7-2,NA,CASSYGLASDTQYF,TGTGCCAGCAGTTACGGACTAGCATCAGATACGCAGTATTTT
NA,TRBJ2-6,TRBV14,NA,CASSHRLTPSGANVLTF,TGTGCCAGCAGCCATCGACTAACCCCCTCTGGGGCCAACGTCCTGACTTTC
NA,TRBJ1-2,TRBV5-1,once,CASSLGQGRYGYTF,TGCGCCAGCAGCTTGGGTCAAGGCCGATATGGCTACACCTTC
NA,TRBJ2-5,TRBV20-1,NA,CSASEETQYF,TGCAGTGCTAGCGAAGAGACCCAGTACTTC
NA,TRBJ1-4,TRBV30,NA,CAWRVGHNEKLFF,TGTGCCTGGAGGGTGGGACATAATGAAAAACTGTTTTTT
NA,TRBJ1-2,TRBV9,NA,CASSVETHPDSPLNF,TGTGCCAGCAGCGTAGAGACCCACCCGGACAGCCCCTTAAACTTC
NA,TRBJ2-2,TRBV19,NA,CASRTTGRGTGELFF,TGTGCCAGTAGAACCACGGGTAGGGGAACCGGGGAGCTGTTTTTT
NA,TRBJ2-2,TRBV7-3,NA,CASSFSGRDTGELFF,TGTGCCAGCAGCTTCTCAGGACGGGACACCGGGGAGCTGTTTTTT
NA,TRBJ1-2,TRBV5-4,once,CASSPEGNYGYTF,TGTGCCAGCAGCCCGGAGGGTAACTATGGCTACACCTTC
NA,TRBJ2-1,TRBV11-2,once,CASLLGQGPIGNEQFF,TGTGCCAGCCTTTTGGGGCAGGGCCCGATAGGGAATGAGCAGTTCTTC
NA,TRBJ1-4,TRBV10-1,few,CASSEAGDEKLFF,TGCGCCAGCAGTGAGGCGGGGGATGAAAAACTGTTTTTT
NA,TRBJ1-4,TRBV5-1,NA,CASSLAPGGGPSEKLFF,TGCGCCAGCAGCTTGGCTCCGGGGGGTGGACCAAGTGAAAAACTGTTTTTT
NA,TRBJ2-2,TRBV9,NA,CASSGKGSGELFF,TGTGCCAGCAGCGGGAAGGGGAGCGGGGAGCTGTTTTTT